A selection of T cell receptor beta chains follows, all from one sample in a study of T cells in Graves' hyperthyroidism and ophthalmopathy. In TCRdb, the multiplex PCR reads were re-called with MiXCR into one record per CDR3 protein. The sample yields hundreds of thousands of distinct CDR3 sequences, around 15% seen once. The sample was blood. The receptors were sampled from a man aged 45-65 years with Graves' ophthalmopathy. CDR3s include the opening cysteine and the closing phenylalanine or tryptophan. A D gene is named only where the DNA matches it firmly. Not all rows give a size; the values are once, few, many and, for expanded clones, a class.

j_call v_call clone_size d_call cdr3_nt cdr3_aa
TRBJ2-4 TRBV6-1 few - TGTGCCAGCAGTGACAGAAGGGGCATTCAGTACTTC CASSDRRGIQYF
TRBJ2-5 TRBV7-8 few - TGTGCCAGCAGTCTTCGGACGTCCTCTCAAGAGACCCAGTACTTC CASSLRTSSQETQYF
TRBJ2-5 TRBV20-1 - TRBD2 TGCAGTGCTTTAGAGCGGGAGGGCCGTGAGACCCAGTACTTC CSALEREGRETQYF
TRBJ2-6 TRBV20-1 many - TGCAGTGCTCCCCTTGGACTATGGGGCTCTGGGGCCAACGTCCTGACTTTC CSAPLGLWGSGANVLTF
TRBJ2-1 TRBV5-1 many TRBD2 TGCGCCAGCAGCGTGGGTCCGCGGGAGGGCAATGATGAGCAGTTCTTC CASSVGPREGNDEQFF
TRBJ2-7 TRBV5-5 many TRBD2 TGTGCCAGCTTACCCCTGGGTAGCGGGAGGCTCTACGAGCAGTACTTC CASLPLGSGRLYEQYF
TRBJ2-5 TRBV6-1 many - TGTGCCAGCTCCTCCAACAGGGAGAGGGAGACCCAGTACTTC CASSSNRERETQYF
TRBJ2-3 TRBV20-1 - - TGCAGTGCTAGATTGGCTTTGGATACGCAGTATTTT CSARLALDTQYF
TRBJ1-2 TRBV28 many TRBD1 TGTGCCAGCAGTTTATGGGGGACAGGGAATGGCTACACCTTC CASSLWGTGNGYTF
TRBJ2-3 TRBV2 many - TGTGCCAGCAGACTAACGGGACTTGCAACAGATACGCAGTATTTT CASRLTGLATDTQYF
TRBJ2-2 TRBV27 many - TGTGCCAGCAGTTCCAATCGGGAGTCCACCGGGGAGCTGTTTTTT CASSSNRESTGELFF
TRBJ2-5 TRBV5-1 many - TGCGCCAGCAGCTTCACAGATGATAGGGAGACCCAGTACTTC CASSFTDDRETQYF
TRBJ2-3 TRBV11-3 many - TGTGCCAGCAGCTTAGAGGGGGCCCAAACGACAGATACGCAGTATTTT CASSLEGAQTTDTQYF
TRBJ1-4 TRBV29-1 few - TGCAGCGCGTCAGGCTCGAATGAAAAACTGTTTTTT CSASGSNEKLFF
TRBJ2-1 TRBV5-1 few - TGCGCCAGCAGGACAGCTTGGAGCTCCTGCAATGAGCAGTTCTTC CASRTAWSSCNEQFF
TRBJ1-6 TRBV5-1 few TRBD1 TGCGCCAGCACCGACAGGGTCAATAATTCACCCCTCCACTTT CASTDRVNNSPLHF
TRBJ1-3 TRBV14 few - TGTGCCAGCAGCGCCAAAAACACCATATATTTT CASSAKNTIYF
TRBJ2-7 TRBV7-2 many - TGTGCCAGCAGCTTAGGGCCCAGGATCCACGAGCAGTACTTC CASSLGPRIHEQYF
TRBJ1-2 TRBV18 many - TGTGCCAGCTCCCCCCGTGGCACGGTCGATGGCTACACCTTC CASSPRGTVDGYTF
TRBJ2-3 TRBV7-8 many TRBD1 TGTGCCAGCAGCCCGGACAGGGGCGATTTAGATACGCAGTATTTT CASSPDRGDLDTQYF
TRBJ1-2 TRBV12-3/TRBV12-4 many TRBD1 TGTGCCAGCAGACTAACAGGAGGGACAGCTAACTATGGCTACACCTTC CASRLTGGTANYGYTF
TRBJ1-3 TRBV28 - - TGTGCCAGCAGCCCCGCGGCGGTCGGAAACACCATATATTTT CASSPAAVGNTIYF
TRBJ2-5 TRBV20-1 many - TGCAGTGCTAGGACTCGACAACAAGAGACCCAGTACTTC CSARTRQQETQYF
TRBJ1-6 TRBV30 many TRBD1 TGTGCCTGGAGTGTACGTGTTGGGACAGGGGTGGGGTCACCCCTCCACTTT CAWSVRVGTGVGSPLHF
TRBJ2-7 TRBV13 few TRBD2 TGTGCCAGCAGCCTCGGGACTAGCCGGGTTAACGAGCAGTACTTC CASSLGTSRVNEQYF
TRBJ2-1 TRBV11-3 once - TGTGCCAGCAGCTTAGCTCCGGCCGGGACTCGGGATGAGCAGTTCTTC CASSLAPAGTRDEQFF
TRBJ1-1 TRBV29-1 - - TGCAGCGTTGCTGGACCCTTCCTGGGGGGCACTGAAGCTTTCTTT CSVAGPFLGGTEAFF
TRBJ2-7 TRBV30 many TRBD1 TGTGCCTGGAGTGGACAGGGCTACGAGCAGTACTTC CAWSGQGYEQYF
TRBJ1-1 TRBV12-3/TRBV12-4 - - - CASSFGSGGEAFF
TRBJ2-7 TRBV28 few TRBD2 TGTGCCAGCAGTTTTAGCGGGAGCCTGCACGAGCAGTACTTC CASSFSGSLHEQYF
TRBJ1-1 TRBV7-9 many TRBD1 TGTGCCAGCAGCCGAGCCCAGGGGGCTAAGAACACTGAAGCTTTCTTT CASSRAQGAKNTEAFF
TRBJ2-5 TRBV6-1 few TRBD2 TGTGCCAGCAGTGAAGCGCCTAGCGGGGCACAAGAGACCCAGTACTTC CASSEAPSGAQETQYF
TRBJ2-7 TRBV28 - - TGTGCCAGCAGTTCAGGGGTAGGTGCGGGGGAGCAGTACTTC CASSSGVGAGEQYF
TRBJ2-1 TRBV12-5 - - TGTGCTAGTGGTTTGACACTATACAATGAGCAGTTCTTC CASGLTLYNEQFF
TRBJ1-1 TRBV18 many - TGTGCCAGCTCACCACAGGGGGACACTGAAGCTTTCTTT CASSPQGDTEAFF
TRBJ2-3 TRBV7-9 - - TGTGCCAGCAGCTTGGGAGAAAATACGCAGTATTTT CASSLGENTQYF
TRBJ1-5 TRBV10-2 - - TGCGCCAGCAGTGAGTCGCTTGGTCAGCCCCAGCATTTT CASSESLGQPQHF
TRBJ2-2 TRBV7-9 many TRBD2 TGTGCCAGCCCCTGGGCTAGCGGACCCACCGGGGAGCTGTTTTTT CASPWASGPTGELFF
TRBJ2-7 TRBV2 - TRBD1 TGTGCCAGCAGAGAGGACCTAGAGCAGGGGGCAAGTCACGAGCAGTACTTC CASREDLEQGASHEQYF
TRBJ2-7 TRBV5-1 many - TGCGCCAGCAGCTTGGTACCCCAGGGAAGGGAGCAGTACTTC CASSLVPQGREQYF
TRBJ2-1 TRBV28 - - TGTGCCAGCAGTCCGACTGGACAGTTCTACAATGAGCAGTTCTTC CASSPTGQFYNEQFF
TRBJ1-4 TRBV3-1 many TRBD1 TGTGCCAGCAGCCTACGGACAGGGGGTGAAAAACTGTTTTTT CASSLRTGGEKLFF
TRBJ2-1 TRBV5-1 few - TGCGCCAGCAGCTTGGGGGGGGGCAGTATTTACAATGAGCAGTTCTTC CASSLGGGSIYNEQFF
TRBJ2-1 TRBV29-1 many TRBD1 TGCAGCGGGGGGACAGCGGAGCACAATGAGCAGTTCTTC CSGGTAEHNEQFF
TRBJ1-4 TRBV2 many - TGTGCCAGCAGTGCCTCTAATGAAAAACTGTTTTTT CASSASNEKLFF
TRBJ1-1 TRBV29-1 - - TGCAGCGTTTGTCGATCGGATTACACTGAAGCTTTCTTT CSVCRSDYTEAFF
TRBJ1-1 TRBV10-3 - - TGTGCCTCGCAGGGTTCGAACACTGAAGCTTTCTTT CASQGSNTEAFF
TRBJ2-3 TRBV30 many - TGTGCCTACAGCGGGTTGGTCACAGATACGCAGTATTTT CAYSGLVTDTQYF
TRBJ1-3 TRBV6-2/TRBV6-3 - - TGTGCCAGCACTCCTGGGACCTCCTCTGGAGACACCATATATTTT CASTPGTSSGDTIYF
TRBJ2-1 TRBV3-1 many - TGTGCCAGCAGCCAAGAGGATACTAGGTTCTACAATGAGCAGTTCTTC CASSQEDTRFYNEQFF
TRBJ2-2 TRBV7-6 few TRBD2 TGTGCCAGCAGCACAACTAGCGGGTTAGACACCGGGGAGCTGTTTTTT CASSTTSGLDTGELFF
TRBJ2-1 TRBV27 - TRBD2 TGTGCCAGCAGTTTACTCGGGAGGGCCTCCTACAATGAGCAGTTCTTC CASSLLGRASYNEQFF
TRBJ1-4 TRBV12-3/TRBV12-4 few TRBD1 TGTGCCACCCACAGGGGCCAAAATGAAAAACTGTTTTTT CATHRGQNEKLFF
TRBJ2-7 TRBV28 - - TGTGCCAGCAGTCCCCAAGGCGAGATGAGCCAGTACTTC CASSPQGEMSQYF
TRBJ1-6 TRBV27 few - TGTGCCAGCAGTGGACCGGGCCCCTATAATTCACCCCTCCACTTT CASSGPGPYNSPLHF